This T cell receptor beta chain was captured in a study of blood T cell repertoires in COVID-19. As for the study in general: Sites in the United States, Italy and Spain provided acute and convalescent COVID-19 samples. PBMCs, B-cell-depleted T cells, or T cells provided the cDNA or gDNA that made up the material.

Trimming left V 4 bases short and J 3 bases short, with 20 bases between. The CDR3 runs to 17 residues. CDR1 SGHRS and CDR2 YFSETQ come from the germline V gene. How the authors handled the data: Nucleated cell counts were estimated from reference gene primer amplification. Method: immunoSEQ multiplex PCR; TCRdb's copy keeps in-frame clones and lacks some. V and J calls and clone size are copied from that table; D and trimming were computed from the DNA. The data contain around 250,000 clones, 86% of them singletons. The rearrangement uses TRBV5-1 and TRBJ1-5; TRBD1 is a possible D gene (5 bases). This TCR was sampled from an elderly man with acute or convalescent COVID-19. The source material was peripheral blood. This CDR3 is CASSLTGGREDNQPQHF. CDR3 nucleotides: TGCGCCAGCAGCCTGACCGGCGGCAGGGAAGACAATCAGCCCCAGCATTTT.